The rows below give T cell receptor beta chains drawn from one sample of a study of follicular helper T cells after annual influenza vaccination. The data were produced by immunoSEQ multiplex PCR, yet TCRdb's version contains in-frame clones alone and is incomplete. The data contain around 9,300 clones, 83% of them singletons. The sample consisted of CXCR5+ CD38- circulating T follicular helper cells from blood, taken 7 days after influenza vaccination. These receptors were collected from an adult who received the influenza vaccine. Each CDR3 is given with its conserved first and last residue. Fields, in order: D gene, clone size, J gene, V gene, CDR3 protein, CDR3 DNA. A D gene is named only where the DNA matches it firmly. Clone size is shown for a subset of rows, as once, few, many or a class of expanded clone.

d_gene: TRBD2
abundance: NA
j_gene: TRBJ2-5
v_gene: TRBV5-1
CDR3aa: CASSLSRAGETQYF
CDR3nt: TGCGCCAGCAGCTTGTCCAGAGCGGGGGAGACCCAGTACTTC

d_gene: NA
abundance: NA
j_gene: TRBJ2-5
v_gene: TRBV5-4
CDR3aa: CASSRTVYQETQYF
CDR3nt: TGTGCCAGCAGCAGGACAGTGTACCAAGAGACCCAGTACTTC

d_gene: NA
abundance: NA
j_gene: TRBJ1-5
v_gene: TRBV19
CDR3aa: CASTDSGGTSNQPQHF
CDR3nt: TGTGCCAGCACAGACTCGGGGGGAACGAGCAATCAGCCCCAGCATTTT

d_gene: NA
abundance: NA
j_gene: TRBJ1-1
v_gene: TRBV15
CDR3aa: CATSRDGRDTEAFF
CDR3nt: TGTGCCACCAGCAGAGATGGAAGGGACACTGAAGCTTTCTTT

d_gene: TRBD1
abundance: NA
j_gene: TRBJ1-3
v_gene: TRBV2
CDR3aa: CARGQGGSGNTIYF
CDR3nt: TGTGCCAGAGGACAGGGGGGATCTGGAAACACCATATATTTT

d_gene: NA
abundance: NA
j_gene: TRBJ1-1
v_gene: TRBV5-1
CDR3aa: CASSLRGAANTEAFF
CDR3nt: TGCGCCAGCAGCCTACGTGGGGCAGCTAACACTGAAGCTTTCTTT

d_gene: NA
abundance: NA
j_gene: TRBJ1-2
v_gene: TRBV28
CDR3aa: CASGEYGYTF
CDR3nt: TGTGCCAGCGGCGAGTATGGCTACACCTTC

d_gene: NA
abundance: NA
j_gene: TRBJ2-2
v_gene: TRBV6-6
CDR3aa: CASRKGEANTGELFF
CDR3nt: TGTGCCAGCAGGAAGGGGGAGGCGAACACCGGGGAGCTGTTTTTT

d_gene: NA
abundance: NA
j_gene: TRBJ2-2
v_gene: TRBV11-2
CDR3aa: CARGLHTGELFF
CDR3nt: TGTGCCCGCGGACTGCACACCGGGGAGCTGTTTTTT

d_gene: TRBD1
abundance: few
j_gene: TRBJ2-7
v_gene: TRBV6-5
CDR3aa: CASSYGTDAYEQYF
CDR3nt: TGTGCCAGCAGTTATGGGACAGATGCTTACGAGCAGTACTTC

d_gene: TRBD2
abundance: NA
j_gene: TRBJ2-5
v_gene: TRBV5-1
CDR3aa: CASAPGVTSGGETQYF
CDR3nt: TGCGCCAGCGCCCCAGGGGTTACCAGCGGGGGGGAGACCCAGTACTTC

d_gene: NA
abundance: NA
j_gene: TRBJ1-2
v_gene: TRBV28
CDR3aa: CASSDKPSRGYGYTF
CDR3nt: TGTGCCAGCAGTGACAAGCCCTCAAGGGGTTATGGCTACACCTTC

d_gene: NA
abundance: NA
j_gene: TRBJ1-2
v_gene: TRBV7-2
CDR3aa: CASSPSAGTLNYGYTF
CDR3nt: TGTGCCAGCAGCCCCAGTGCAGGTACCCTTAACTATGGCTACACCTTC

d_gene: NA
abundance: NA
j_gene: TRBJ2-7
v_gene: TRBV6-1
CDR3aa: CASSETQRVSYEQYF
CDR3nt: TGTGCCAGCAGTGAAACCCAGCGGGTAAGCTACGAGCAGTACTTC

d_gene: NA
abundance: NA
j_gene: TRBJ2-2
v_gene: TRBV10-3
CDR3aa: CAISESRRATDGGELFF
CDR3nt: TGTGCCATCAGTGAGTCGAGAAGGGCCACCGATGGCGGGGAGCTGTTTTTT

d_gene: NA
abundance: NA
j_gene: TRBJ1-2
v_gene: TRBV30
CDR3aa: CAWSVQAAYGYTF
CDR3nt: TGTGCCTGGAGTGTACAGGCAGCATATGGCTACACCTTC

d_gene: TRBD2
abundance: NA
j_gene: TRBJ2-3
v_gene: TRBV7-7
CDR3aa: CASSRGVTDTQYF
CDR3nt: TGTGCCAGCAGCCGGGGGGTCACAGATACGCAGTATTTT

d_gene: NA
abundance: NA
j_gene: TRBJ1-6
v_gene: TRBV21-1
CDR3aa: CASSKHSPFRPSYNSPLHF
CDR3nt: TGTGCCAGCAGCAAACACAGTCCCTTTAGACCCTCCTATAATTCACCCCTCCACTTT

d_gene: NA
abundance: NA
j_gene: TRBJ1-1
v_gene: TRBV9
CDR3aa: CASSVAGDTEAFF
CDR3nt: TGTGCCAGCAGCGTAGCTGGGGACACTGAAGCTTTCTTT

d_gene: NA
abundance: NA
j_gene: TRBJ1-2
v_gene: TRBV28
CDR3aa: CASSALGQGYGYTF
CDR3nt: TGTGCCAGCAGTGCCCTGGGGCAGGGCTATGGCTACACCTTC

d_gene: NA
abundance: NA
j_gene: TRBJ1-4
v_gene: TRBV7-8
CDR3aa: CASSLGQRGEKLFF
CDR3nt: TGTGCCAGCAGCTTAGGGCAGAGAGGGGAAAAACTGTTTTTT

d_gene: NA
abundance: NA
j_gene: TRBJ1-4
v_gene: TRBV18
CDR3aa: CASSPRDTGGEKLFF
CDR3nt: TGTGCCAGCTCACCACGGGACACCGGGGGGGAAAAACTGTTTTTT

d_gene: NA
abundance: NA
j_gene: TRBJ2-3
v_gene: TRBV29-1
CDR3aa: CSVEGQGSDTQYF
CDR3nt: TGCAGCGTTGAAGGGCAGGGATCGGATACGCAGTATTTT

d_gene: NA
abundance: NA
j_gene: TRBJ1-2
v_gene: TRBV7-3
CDR3aa: CASSLTGQGGDYGYTF
CDR3nt: TGTGCCAGCAGCTTAACGGGGCAGGGCGGGGACTATGGCTACACCTTC

d_gene: TRBD1
abundance: NA
j_gene: TRBJ2-7
v_gene: TRBV28
CDR3aa: CASSRRDRLTSLSLRYEQYF
CDR3nt: TGTGCCAGCAGTCGGCGGGACAGGCTGACTAGTTTGTCATTAAGGTACGAGCAGTACTTC

d_gene: NA
abundance: NA
j_gene: TRBJ1-6
v_gene: TRBV7-3
CDR3aa: CASSSTISSPLHF
CDR3nt: TGTGCCAGCAGCTCCACGATTAGTTCACCCCTCCACTTT

d_gene: NA
abundance: once
j_gene: TRBJ2-5
v_gene: TRBV7-2
CDR3aa: CASAPQGGARETQYF
CDR3nt: TGTGCCAGCGCCCCGCAGGGGGGGGCTAGAGAGACCCAGTACTTC

d_gene: NA
abundance: few
j_gene: TRBJ1-1
v_gene: TRBV7-9
CDR3aa: CASSLTAANDRRAFF
CDR3nt: TGTGCCAGCAGCTTAACGGCCGCTAACGACAGAAGAGCTTTCTTT

d_gene: TRBD1
abundance: NA
j_gene: TRBJ2-7
v_gene: TRBV28
CDR3aa: CASSSPGQEYEQYF
CDR3nt: TGTGCCAGCAGTTCTCCGGGACAGGAGTACGAGCAGTACTTC

d_gene: TRBD1
abundance: NA
j_gene: TRBJ2-4
v_gene: TRBV5-1
CDR3aa: CASSNGQGNIQYF
CDR3nt: TGCGCCAGCAGCAATGGACAGGGGAACATTCAGTACTTC

d_gene: NA
abundance: NA
j_gene: TRBJ2-2
v_gene: TRBV7-2
CDR3aa: CASSPNQGIGELFF
CDR3nt: TGTGCCAGCAGCCCTAACCAGGGAATCGGGGAGCTGTTTTTT

d_gene: NA
abundance: NA
j_gene: TRBJ1-5
v_gene: TRBV6-5
CDR3aa: CASSWERVEGNQPQHF
CDR3nt: TGTGCCAGCAGTTGGGAGAGGGTAGAGGGCAATCAGCCCCAGCATTTT